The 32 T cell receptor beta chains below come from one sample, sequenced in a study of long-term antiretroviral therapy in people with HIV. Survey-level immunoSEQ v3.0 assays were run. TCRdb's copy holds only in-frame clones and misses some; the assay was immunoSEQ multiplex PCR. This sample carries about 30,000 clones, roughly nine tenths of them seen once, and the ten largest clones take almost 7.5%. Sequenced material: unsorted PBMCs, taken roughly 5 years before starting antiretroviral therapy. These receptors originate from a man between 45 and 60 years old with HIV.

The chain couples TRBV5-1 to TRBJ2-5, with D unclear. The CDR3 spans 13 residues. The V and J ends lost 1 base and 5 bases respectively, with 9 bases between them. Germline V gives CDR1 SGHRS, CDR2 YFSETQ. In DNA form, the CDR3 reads TGCGCCAGCAGCTTGTCACCTTCGGAGACCCAGTACTTC. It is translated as CASSLSPSETQYF.

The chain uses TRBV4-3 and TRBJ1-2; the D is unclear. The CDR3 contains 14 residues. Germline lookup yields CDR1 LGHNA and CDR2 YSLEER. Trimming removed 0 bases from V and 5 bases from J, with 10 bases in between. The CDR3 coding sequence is TGCGCCAGCAGCCAAGATCCCTCCGGATATGGCTACACCTTC. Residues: CASSQDPSGYGYTF.

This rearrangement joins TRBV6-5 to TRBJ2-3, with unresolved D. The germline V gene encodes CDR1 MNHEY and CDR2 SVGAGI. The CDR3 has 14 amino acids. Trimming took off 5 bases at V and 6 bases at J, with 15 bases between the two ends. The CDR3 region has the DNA TGTGCCAGCAGTGAACTATCCTGGCCCGATACGCAGTATTTT. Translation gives CASSELSWPDTQYF.

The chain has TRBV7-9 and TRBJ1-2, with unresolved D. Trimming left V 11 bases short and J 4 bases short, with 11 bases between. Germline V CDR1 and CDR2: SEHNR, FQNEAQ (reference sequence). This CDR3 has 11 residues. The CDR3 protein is CAESGSYGYTF. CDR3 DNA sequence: TGTGCCGAGAGTGGCAGCTATGGCTACACCTTC.

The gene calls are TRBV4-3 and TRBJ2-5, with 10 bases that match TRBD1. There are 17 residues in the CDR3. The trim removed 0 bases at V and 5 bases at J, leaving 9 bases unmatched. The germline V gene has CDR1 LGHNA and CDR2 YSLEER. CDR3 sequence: CASSQDHGTGDRETQYF. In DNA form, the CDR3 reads TGCGCCAGCAGCCAAGATCATGGGACAGGGGATAGGGAGACCCAGTACTTC.

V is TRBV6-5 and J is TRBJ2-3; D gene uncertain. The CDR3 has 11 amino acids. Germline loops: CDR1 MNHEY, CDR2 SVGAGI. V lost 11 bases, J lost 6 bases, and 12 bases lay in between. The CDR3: CACGARDTQYF. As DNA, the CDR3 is TGTGCCTGCGGTGCCCGGGATACGCAGTATTTT.

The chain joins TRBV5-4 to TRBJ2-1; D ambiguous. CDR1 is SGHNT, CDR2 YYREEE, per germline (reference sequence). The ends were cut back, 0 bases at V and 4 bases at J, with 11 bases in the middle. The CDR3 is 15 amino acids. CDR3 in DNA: TGTGCCAGCAGCTTGGTTGCAGGACCTTACAATGAGCAGTTCTTC. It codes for CASSLVAGPYNEQFF. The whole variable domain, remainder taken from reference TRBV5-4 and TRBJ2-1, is ETGVTQSPTHLIKTRGQQVTLRCSSQSGHNTVSWYQQALGQGPQFIFQYYREEENGRGNFPPRFSGLQFPNYSSELNVNALELDDSALYLCASSLVAGPYNEQFFGPGTRLTVL.

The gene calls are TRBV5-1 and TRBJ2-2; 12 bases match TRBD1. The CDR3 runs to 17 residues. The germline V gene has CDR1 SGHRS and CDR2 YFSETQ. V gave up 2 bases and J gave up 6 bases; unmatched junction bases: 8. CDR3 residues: CASSFFGTGGDAGELFF. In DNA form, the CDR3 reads TGCGCCAGCAGCTTTTTCGGGACAGGGGGCGATGCCGGGGAGCTGTTTTTT.

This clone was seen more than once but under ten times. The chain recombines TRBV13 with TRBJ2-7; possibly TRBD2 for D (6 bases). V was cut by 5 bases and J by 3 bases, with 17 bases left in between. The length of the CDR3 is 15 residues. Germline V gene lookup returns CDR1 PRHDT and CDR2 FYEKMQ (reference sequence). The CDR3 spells CASSPGGEVVYEQYF. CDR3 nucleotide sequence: TGTGCCAGCAGCCCCGGAGGGGAAGTGGTCTACGAGCAGTACTTC.

In DNA, the CDR3 is TGTGCCAGCAGGTTAGAAGCATACGAGCAGTACTTC. It yields the protein CASRLEAYEQYF. The chain recombines TRBV6-1 with TRBJ2-7; D is unresolved. The V gene's germline CDR1 is MNHNS and CDR2 SASEGT. The CDR3 has 12 residues. Trimming removed 6 bases at V and 4 bases at J, with 10 bases between.

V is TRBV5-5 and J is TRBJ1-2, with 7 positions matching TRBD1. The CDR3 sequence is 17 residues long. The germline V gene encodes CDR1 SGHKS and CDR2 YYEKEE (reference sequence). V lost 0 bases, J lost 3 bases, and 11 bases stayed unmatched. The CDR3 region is CASSLAAGTARDYGYTF. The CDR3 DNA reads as TGTGCCAGCAGCTTGGCCGCAGGGACAGCCCGTGACTATGGCTACACCTTC.

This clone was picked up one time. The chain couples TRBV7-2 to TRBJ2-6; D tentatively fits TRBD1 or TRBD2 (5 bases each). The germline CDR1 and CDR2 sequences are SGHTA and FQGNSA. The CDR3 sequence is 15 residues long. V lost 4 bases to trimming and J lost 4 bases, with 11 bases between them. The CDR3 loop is CASSSEGSGANVLTF. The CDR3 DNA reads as TGTGCCAGCAGCTCCGAGGGGAGCGGGGCCAACGTCCTGACTTTC.

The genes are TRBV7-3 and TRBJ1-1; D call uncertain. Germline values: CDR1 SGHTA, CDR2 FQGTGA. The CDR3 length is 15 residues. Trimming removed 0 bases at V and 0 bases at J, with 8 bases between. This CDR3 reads CASSLTEGMNTEAFF. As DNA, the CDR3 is TGTGCCAGCAGCTTAACGGAGGGTATGAACACTGAAGCTTTCTTT.

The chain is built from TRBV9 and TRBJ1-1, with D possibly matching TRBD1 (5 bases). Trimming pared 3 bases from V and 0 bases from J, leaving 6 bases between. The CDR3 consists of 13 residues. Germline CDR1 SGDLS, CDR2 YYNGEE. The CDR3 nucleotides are TGTGCCAGCAGCGAGGGGATGAACACTGAAGCTTTCTTT. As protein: CASSEGMNTEAFF. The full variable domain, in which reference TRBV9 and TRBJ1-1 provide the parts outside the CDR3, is DSGVTQTPKHLITATGQRVTLRCSPRSGDLSVYWYQQSLDQGLQFLIQYYNGEERAKGNILERFSAQQFPDLHSELNLSSLELGDSALYFCASSEGMNTEAFFGQGTRLTVV.

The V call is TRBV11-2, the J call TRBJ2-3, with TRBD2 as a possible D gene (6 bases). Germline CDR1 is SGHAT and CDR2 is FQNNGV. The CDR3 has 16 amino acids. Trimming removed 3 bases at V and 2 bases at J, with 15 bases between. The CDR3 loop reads CASSFRLVGYTDTQYF. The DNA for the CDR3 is TGTGCCAGCAGCTTCCGACTAGTGGGATACACAGATACGCAGTATTTT. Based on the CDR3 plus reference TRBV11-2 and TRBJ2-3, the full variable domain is EAGVAQSPRYKIIEKRQSVAFWCNPISGHATLYWYQQILGQGPKLLIQFQNNGVVDDSQLPKDRFSAERLKGVDSTLKIQPAKLEDSAVYLCASSFRLVGYTDTQYFGPGTRLTVL.

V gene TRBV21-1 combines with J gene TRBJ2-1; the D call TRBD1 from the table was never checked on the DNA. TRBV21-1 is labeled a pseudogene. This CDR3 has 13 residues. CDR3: CASSKLPKGEQFF. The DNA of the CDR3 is TGTGCCAGCAGCAAACTACCTAAGGGGGAGCAGTTCTTC.

CDR3 bases: TGTGCCAGCAGCTTAAGAAGAATGGATACGCAGTATTTT. As protein: CASSLRRMDTQYF. The rearrangement uses TRBV7-3 and TRBJ2-3; no firm D call. The germline V gene encodes CDR1 SGHTA and CDR2 FQGTGA. The CDR3 totals 13 residues. V lost 1 base, J lost 6 bases, and 8 bases lay in between.

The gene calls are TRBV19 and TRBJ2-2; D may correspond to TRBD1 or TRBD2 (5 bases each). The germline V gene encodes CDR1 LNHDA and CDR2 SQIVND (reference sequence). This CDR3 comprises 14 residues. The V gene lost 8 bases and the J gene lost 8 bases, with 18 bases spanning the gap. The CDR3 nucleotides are TGTGCCAGTTCGCCGGGACCCTACCGGGGGGAGCTGTTTTTT. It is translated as CASSPGPYRGELFF.

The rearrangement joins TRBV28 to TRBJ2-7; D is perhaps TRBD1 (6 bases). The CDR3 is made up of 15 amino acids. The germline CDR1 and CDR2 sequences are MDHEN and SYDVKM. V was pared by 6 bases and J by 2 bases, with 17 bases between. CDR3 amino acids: CASSLETGRPYEQYF. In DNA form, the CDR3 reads TGTGCCAGCAGCCTAGAGACAGGCAGGCCCTACGAGCAGTACTTC. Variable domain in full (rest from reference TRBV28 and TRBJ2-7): DVKVTQSSRYLVKRTGEKVFLECVQDMDHENMFWYRQDPGLGLRLIYFSYDVKMKEKGDIPEGYSVSREKKERFSLILESASTNQTSMYLCASSLETGRPYEQYFGPGTRLTVT.

The CDR3 coding sequence is TGTGCCAGCAGCTCGATATCGGGACGGGTAAATTCACCCCTCCACTTT. It encodes CASSSISGRVNSPLHF. This chain joins TRBV11-2 and TRBJ1-6, with TRBD1 as a possible D gene (5 bases). V lost 4 bases, J lost 7 bases, and 17 bases lay in between. The CDR3 consists of 16 residues. CDR1 SGHAT and CDR2 FQNNGV come from the germline V gene.

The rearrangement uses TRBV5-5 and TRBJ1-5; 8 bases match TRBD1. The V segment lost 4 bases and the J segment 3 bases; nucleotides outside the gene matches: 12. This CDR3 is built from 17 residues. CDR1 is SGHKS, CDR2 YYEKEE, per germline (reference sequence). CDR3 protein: CASSPNPRQGYNQPQHF. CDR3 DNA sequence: TGTGCCAGCAGCCCAAACCCTAGACAGGGGTACAATCAGCCCCAGCATTTT. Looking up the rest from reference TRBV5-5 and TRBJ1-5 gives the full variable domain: DAGVTQSPTHLIKTRGQQVTLRCSPISGHKSVSWYQQVLGQGPQFIFQYYEKEERGRGNFPDRFSARQFPNYSSELNVNALLLGDSALYLCASSPNPRQGYNQPQHFGDGTRLSIL.

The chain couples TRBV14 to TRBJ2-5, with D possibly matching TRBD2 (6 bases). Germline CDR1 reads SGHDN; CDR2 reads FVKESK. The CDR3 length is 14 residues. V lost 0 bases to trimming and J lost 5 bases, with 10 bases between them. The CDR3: CASSQDYAGETQYF. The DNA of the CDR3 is TGTGCCAGCAGCCAAGACTACGCGGGGGAGACCCAGTACTTC.

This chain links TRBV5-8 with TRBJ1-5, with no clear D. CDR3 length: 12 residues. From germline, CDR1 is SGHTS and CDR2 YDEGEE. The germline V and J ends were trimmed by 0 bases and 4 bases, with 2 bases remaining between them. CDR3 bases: TGTGCCAGCAGCTTGGCAAATCAGCCCCAGCATTTT. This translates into CASSLANQPQHF. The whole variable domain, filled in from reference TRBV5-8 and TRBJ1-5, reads EAGVTQSPTHLIKTRGQQATLRCSPISGHTSVYWYQQALGLGLQFLLWYDEGEERNRGNFPPRFSGRQFPNYSSELNVNALELEDSALYLCASSLANQPQHFGDGTRLSIL.

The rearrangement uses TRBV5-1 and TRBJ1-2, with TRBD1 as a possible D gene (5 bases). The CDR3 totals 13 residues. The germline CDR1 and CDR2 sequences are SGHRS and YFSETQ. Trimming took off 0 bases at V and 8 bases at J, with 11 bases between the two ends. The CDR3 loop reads CASSLGAGTGYTF. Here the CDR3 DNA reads TGCGCCAGCAGCTTGGGGGCAGGGACCGGCTACACCTTC.

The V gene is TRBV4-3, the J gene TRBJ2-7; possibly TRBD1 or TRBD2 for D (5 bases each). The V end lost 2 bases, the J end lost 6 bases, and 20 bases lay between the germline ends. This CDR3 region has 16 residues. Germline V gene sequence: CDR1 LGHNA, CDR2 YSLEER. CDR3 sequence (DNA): TGCGCCAGCAGCCAACACAAGGGCGAAGGGGAGCGCGAGCAGTACTTC. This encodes CASSQHKGEGEREQYF.

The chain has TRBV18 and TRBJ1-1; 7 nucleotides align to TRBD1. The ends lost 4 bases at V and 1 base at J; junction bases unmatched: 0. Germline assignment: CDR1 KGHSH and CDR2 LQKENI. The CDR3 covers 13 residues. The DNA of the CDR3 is TGTGCCAGCTCACAGGGGGCGAACACTGAAGCTTTCTTT. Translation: CASSQGANTEAFF.

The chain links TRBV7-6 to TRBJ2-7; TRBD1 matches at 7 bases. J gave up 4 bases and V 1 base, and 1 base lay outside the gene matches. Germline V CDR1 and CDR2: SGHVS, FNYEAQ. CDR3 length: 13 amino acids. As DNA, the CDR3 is TGTGCCAGCAGCTTAGGGGGACAGTACGAGCAGTACTTC. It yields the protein CASSLGGQYEQYF.

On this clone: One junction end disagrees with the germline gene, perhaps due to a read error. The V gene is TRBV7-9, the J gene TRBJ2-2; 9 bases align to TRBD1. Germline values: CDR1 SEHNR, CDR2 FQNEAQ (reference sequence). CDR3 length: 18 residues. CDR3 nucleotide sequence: TGTGCCAGCAGCTCACCCGGGACAGGGTCGGCGAAAACCGGGGAGCTGTTTTTT. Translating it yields CASSSPGTGSAKTGELFF.

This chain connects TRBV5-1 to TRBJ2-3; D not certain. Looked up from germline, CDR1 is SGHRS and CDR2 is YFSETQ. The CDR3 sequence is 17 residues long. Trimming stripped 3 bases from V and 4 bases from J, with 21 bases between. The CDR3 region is CASSYGQWALGADTQYF. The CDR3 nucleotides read TGCGCCAGCAGCTATGGGCAATGGGCCCTTGGGGCAGATACGCAGTATTTT.

The CDR3 DNA is TGTGCCAGTAGTGGGGGAGACACGACAGGGGTTTACGAGCAGTACTTC. The encoded protein is CASSGGDTTGVYEQYF. The chain carries TRBV19 and TRBJ2-7, with 8 bases lining up with TRBD1. Germline assignment: CDR1 LNHDA and CDR2 SQIVND (reference sequence). This CDR3 comprises 16 residues. V shed 5 bases, J shed 4 bases, and the junction held 13 bases outside the gene matches.

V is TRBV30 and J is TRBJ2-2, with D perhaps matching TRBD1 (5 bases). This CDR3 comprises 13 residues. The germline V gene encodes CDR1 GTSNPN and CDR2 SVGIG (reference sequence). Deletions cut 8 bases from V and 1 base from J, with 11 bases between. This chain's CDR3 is CAGRTQNTGELFF. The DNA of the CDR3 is TGTGCCGGCCGGACACAGAACACCGGGGAGCTGTTTTTT.

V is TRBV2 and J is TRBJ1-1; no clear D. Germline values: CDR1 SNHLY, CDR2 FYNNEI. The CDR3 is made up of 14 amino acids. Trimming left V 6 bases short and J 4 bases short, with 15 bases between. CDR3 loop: CASRGAWDVTEAFF. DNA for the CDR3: TGTGCCAGCAGAGGCGCTTGGGATGTCACTGAAGCTTTCTTT.